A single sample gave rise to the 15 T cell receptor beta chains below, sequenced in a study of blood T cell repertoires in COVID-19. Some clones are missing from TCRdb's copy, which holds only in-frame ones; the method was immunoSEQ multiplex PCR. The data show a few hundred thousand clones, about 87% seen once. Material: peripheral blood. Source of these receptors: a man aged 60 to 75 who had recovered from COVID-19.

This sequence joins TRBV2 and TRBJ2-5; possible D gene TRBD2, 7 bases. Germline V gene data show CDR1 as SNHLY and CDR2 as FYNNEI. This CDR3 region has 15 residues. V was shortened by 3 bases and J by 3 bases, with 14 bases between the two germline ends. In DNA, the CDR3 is TGTGCCAGCAGTGAGTCCCGGGGGGCAGAAGAGACCCAGTACTTC. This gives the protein CASSESRGAEETQYF.

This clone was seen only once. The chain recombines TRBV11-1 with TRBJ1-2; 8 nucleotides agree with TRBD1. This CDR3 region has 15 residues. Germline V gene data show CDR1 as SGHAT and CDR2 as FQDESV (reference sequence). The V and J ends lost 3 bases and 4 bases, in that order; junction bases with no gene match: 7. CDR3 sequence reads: CASSLDRANVYGYTF. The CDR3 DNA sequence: TGTGCCAGCAGCTTGGACAGGGCAAACGTCTATGGCTACACCTTC.

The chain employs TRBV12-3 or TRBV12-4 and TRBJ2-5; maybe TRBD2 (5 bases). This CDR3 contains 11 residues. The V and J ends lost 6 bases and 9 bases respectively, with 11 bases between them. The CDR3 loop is CASSRAGAQYF. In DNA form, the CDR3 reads TGTGCCAGCAGCCGCGCCGGGGCCCAGTACTTC.

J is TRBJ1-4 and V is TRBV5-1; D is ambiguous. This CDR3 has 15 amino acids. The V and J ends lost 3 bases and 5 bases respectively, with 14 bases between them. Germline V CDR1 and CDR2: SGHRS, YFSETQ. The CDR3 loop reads CASSYLTGSNEKLFF. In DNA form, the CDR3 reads TGCGCCAGCAGCTACCTAACCGGGTCAAATGAAAAACTGTTTTTT.

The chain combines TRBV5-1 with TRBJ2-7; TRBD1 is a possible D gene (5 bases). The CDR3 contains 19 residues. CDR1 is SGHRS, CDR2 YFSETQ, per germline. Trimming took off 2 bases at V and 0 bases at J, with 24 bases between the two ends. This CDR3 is CASSFWYGTGPQRSYEQYF. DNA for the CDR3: TGCGCCAGCAGCTTTTGGTATGGAACAGGTCCCCAACGCTCCTACGAGCAGTACTTC. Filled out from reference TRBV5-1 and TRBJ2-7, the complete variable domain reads KAGVTQTPRYLIKTRGQQVTLSCSPISGHRSVSWYQQTPGQGLQFLFEYFSETQRNKGNFPGRFSGRQFSNSRSEMNVSTLELGDSALYLCASSFWYGTGPQRSYEQYFGPGTRLTVT.

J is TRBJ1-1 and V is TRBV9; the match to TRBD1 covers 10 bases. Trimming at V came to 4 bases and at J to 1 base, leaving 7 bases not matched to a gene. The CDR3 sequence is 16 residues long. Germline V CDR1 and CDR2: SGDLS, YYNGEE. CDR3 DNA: TGTGCCAGCAGCTCCCGGGACAGGGGCCGGAACACTGAAGCTTTCTTT. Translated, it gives CASSSRDRGRNTEAFF.

The CDR3 protein is CASSGPLLYGYTF. CDR3 bases: TGTGCCAGCAGCGGGCCGTTACTATATGGCTACACCTTC. The V gene is TRBV9, the J gene TRBJ1-2, with D unclear. This CDR3 is 13 amino acids long. V lost 3 bases to trimming and J lost 5 bases, with 11 bases between them. Germline V CDR1 and CDR2: SGDLS, YYNGEE.

In DNA, the CDR3 is TGTGCCACCAGTGCGACAGGGGGTTGGACCGGGGAGCTGTTTTTT. The encoded protein is CATSATGGWTGELFF. This rearrangement joins TRBV24-1 to TRBJ2-2; 9 bases map to TRBD1. Unmatched junction bases numbered 5, after V lost 5 bases and J lost 5 bases. The CDR3 is 15 residues long. Germline V gives CDR1 KGHDR, CDR2 SFDVKD.

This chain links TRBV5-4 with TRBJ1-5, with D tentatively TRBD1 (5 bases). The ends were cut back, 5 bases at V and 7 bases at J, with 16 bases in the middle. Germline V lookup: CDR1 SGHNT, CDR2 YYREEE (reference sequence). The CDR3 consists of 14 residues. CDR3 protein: CASSLGGLGQPQHF. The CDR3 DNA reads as TGTGCCAGCAGTCTCGGGGGTTTAGGACAGCCCCAGCATTTT.

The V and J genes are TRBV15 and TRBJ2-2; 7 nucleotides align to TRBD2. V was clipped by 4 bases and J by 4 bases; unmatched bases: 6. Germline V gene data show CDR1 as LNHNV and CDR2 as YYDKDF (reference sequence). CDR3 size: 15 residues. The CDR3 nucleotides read TGTGCCACCAGCACCAGGCGGGGGTCCACCGGGGAGCTGTTTTTT. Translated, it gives CATSTRRGSTGELFF. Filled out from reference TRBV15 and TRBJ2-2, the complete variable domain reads DAMVIQNPRYQVTQFGKPVTLSCSQTLNHNVMYWYQQKSSQAPKLLFHYYDKDFNNEADTPDNFQSRRPNTSFCFLDIRSPGLGDTAMYLCATSTRRGSTGELFFGEGSRLTVL.

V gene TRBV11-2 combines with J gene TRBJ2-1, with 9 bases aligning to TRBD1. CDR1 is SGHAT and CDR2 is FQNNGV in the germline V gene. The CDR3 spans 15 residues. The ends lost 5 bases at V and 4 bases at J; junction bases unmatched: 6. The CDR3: CASSPRTGDYNEQFF. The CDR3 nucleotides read TGTGCCAGCAGCCCCCGGACAGGGGATTACAATGAGCAGTTCTTC.

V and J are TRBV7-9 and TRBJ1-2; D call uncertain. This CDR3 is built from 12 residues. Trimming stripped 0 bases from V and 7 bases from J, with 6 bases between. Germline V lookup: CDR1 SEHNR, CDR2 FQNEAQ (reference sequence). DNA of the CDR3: TGTGCCAGCAGCTTAGCCGAGGTTGGCTACACCTTC. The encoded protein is CASSLAEVGYTF.

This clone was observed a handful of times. CDR3 in amino acids: CASSMGDSYEQYF. The CDR3 bases are TGTGCCAGTAGTATGGGCGATTCCTACGAGCAGTACTTC. The gene calls are TRBV19 and TRBJ2-7; D is uncertain. CDR3 length equals 13 residues. V dropped 3 bases and J dropped 1 base, with 7 bases sitting between them. Germline V gene sequence: CDR1 LNHDA, CDR2 SQIVND (reference sequence).

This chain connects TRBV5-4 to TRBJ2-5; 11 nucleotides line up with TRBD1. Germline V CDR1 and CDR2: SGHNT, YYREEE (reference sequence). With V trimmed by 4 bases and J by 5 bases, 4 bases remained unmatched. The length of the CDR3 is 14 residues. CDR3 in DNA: TGTGCCAGCAGCCGGGACAGGGGGGAGGAGACCCAGTACTTC. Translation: CASSRDRGEETQYF.

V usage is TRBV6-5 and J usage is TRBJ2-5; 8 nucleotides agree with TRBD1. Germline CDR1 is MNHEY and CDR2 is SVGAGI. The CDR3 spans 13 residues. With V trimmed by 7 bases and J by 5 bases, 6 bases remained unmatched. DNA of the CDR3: TGTGCCAGCAACCGACAGGGGTGGGAGACCCAGTACTTC. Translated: CASNRQGWETQYF.